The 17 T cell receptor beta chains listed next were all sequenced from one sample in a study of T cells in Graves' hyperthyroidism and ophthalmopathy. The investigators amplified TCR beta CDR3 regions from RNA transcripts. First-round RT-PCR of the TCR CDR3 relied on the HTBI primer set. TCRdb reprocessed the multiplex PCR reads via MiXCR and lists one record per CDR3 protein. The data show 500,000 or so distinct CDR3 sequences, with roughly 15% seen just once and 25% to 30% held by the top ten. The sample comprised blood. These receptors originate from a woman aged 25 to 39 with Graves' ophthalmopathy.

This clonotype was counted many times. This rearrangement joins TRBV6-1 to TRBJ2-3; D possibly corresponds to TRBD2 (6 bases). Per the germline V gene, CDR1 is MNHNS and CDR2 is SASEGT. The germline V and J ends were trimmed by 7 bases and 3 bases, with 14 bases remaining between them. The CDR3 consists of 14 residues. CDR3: CASKEGWGTDTQYF. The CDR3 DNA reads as TGTGCCAGCAAGGAGGGCTGGGGAACAGATACGCAGTATTTT.

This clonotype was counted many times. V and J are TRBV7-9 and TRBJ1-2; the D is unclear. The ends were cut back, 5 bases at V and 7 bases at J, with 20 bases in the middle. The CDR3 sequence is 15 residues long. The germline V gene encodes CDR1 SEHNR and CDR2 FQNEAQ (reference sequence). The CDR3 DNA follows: TGTGCCAGCAGCCCGGGCTTAGGGAGGGAGAGTGGCTACACCTTC. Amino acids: CASSPGLGRESGYTF.

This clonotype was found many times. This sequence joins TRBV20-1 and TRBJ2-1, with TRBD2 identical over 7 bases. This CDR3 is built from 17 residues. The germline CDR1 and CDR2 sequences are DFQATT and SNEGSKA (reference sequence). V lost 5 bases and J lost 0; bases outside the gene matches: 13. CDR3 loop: CSAHAGSGGSSYNEQFF. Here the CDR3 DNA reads TGCAGTGCTCACGCGGGTTCGGGGGGTAGCTCCTACAATGAGCAGTTCTTC.

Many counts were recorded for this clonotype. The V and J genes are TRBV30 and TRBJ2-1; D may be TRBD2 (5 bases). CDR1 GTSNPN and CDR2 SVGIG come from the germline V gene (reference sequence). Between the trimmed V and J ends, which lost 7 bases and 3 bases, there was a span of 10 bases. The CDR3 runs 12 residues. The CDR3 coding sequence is TGTGCCTACCACCGGGACTACAATGAGCAGTTCTTC. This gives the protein CAYHRDYNEQFF.

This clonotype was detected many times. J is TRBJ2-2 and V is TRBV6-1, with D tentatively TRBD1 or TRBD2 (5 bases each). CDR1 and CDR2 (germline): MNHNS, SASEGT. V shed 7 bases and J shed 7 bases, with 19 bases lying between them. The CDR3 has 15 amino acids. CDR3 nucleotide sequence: TGTGCCAGCAACATACGGGACGGGGCAGGCGGGGAGCTGTTTTTT. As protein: CASNIRDGAGGELFF.

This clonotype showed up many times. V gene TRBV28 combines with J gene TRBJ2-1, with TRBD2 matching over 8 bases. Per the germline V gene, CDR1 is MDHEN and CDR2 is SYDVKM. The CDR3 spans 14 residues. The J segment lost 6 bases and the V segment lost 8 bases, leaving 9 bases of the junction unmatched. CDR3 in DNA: TGTGCCAGCGAACCGGGACTAGTAGCCAATGAGCAGTTCTTC. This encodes CASEPGLVANEQFF.

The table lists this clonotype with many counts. The DNA for the CDR3 is TGTGCCAGCAGCCAAGATTCTCTTCCTTGCGGTTTCAATGAGCAGTTCTTC. Its protein product is CASSQDSLPCGFNEQFF. The rearrangement uses TRBV3-2 and TRBJ2-1. TRBV3-2 is designated a pseudogene. The CDR3 totals 17 residues.

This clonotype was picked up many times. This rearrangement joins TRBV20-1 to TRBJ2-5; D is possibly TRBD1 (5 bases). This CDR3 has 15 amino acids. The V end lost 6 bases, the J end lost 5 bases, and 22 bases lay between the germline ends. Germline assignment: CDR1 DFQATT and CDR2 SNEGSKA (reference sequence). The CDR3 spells CSAHSSTRGQETQYF. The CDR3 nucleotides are TGCAGTGCCCATTCATCTACAAGGGGCCAGGAGACCCAGTACTTC.

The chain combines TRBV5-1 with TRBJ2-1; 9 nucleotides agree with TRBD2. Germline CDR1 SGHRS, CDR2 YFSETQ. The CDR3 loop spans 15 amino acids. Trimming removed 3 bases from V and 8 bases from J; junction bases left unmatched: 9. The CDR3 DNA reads TGCGCCAGCAGCTGGGGGACTAGCTTTAAAGATGAGCAGTTCTTC. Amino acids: CASSWGTSFKDEQFF.

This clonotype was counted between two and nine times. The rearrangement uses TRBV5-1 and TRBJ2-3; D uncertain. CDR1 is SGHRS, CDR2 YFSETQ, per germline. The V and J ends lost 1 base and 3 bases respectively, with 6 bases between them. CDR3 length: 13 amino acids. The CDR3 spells CASSLKRTDTQYF. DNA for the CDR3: TGCGCCAGCAGCTTGAAGAGGACAGATACGCAGTATTTT. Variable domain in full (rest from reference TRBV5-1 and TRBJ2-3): KAGVTQTPRYLIKTRGQQVTLSCSPISGHRSVSWYQQTPGQGLQFLFEYFSETQRNKGNFPGRFSGRQFSNSRSEMNVSTLELGDSALYLCASSLKRTDTQYFGPGTRLTVL.

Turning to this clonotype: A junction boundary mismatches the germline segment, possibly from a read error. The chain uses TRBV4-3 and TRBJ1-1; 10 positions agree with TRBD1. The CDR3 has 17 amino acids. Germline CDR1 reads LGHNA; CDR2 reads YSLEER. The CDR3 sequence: CASSQGSTGGWNTEALF. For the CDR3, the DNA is TGCGCCAGCAGCCAGGGCTCGACAGGGGGCTGGAACACTGAAGCTCTCTTT.

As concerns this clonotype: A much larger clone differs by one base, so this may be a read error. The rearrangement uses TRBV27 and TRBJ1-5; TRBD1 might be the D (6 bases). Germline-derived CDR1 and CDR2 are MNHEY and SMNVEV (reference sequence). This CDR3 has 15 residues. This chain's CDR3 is CASTQTGFSNQPHHF. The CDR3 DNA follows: TGTGCCAGCACCCAAACAGGGTTCAGCAATCAGCCCCACCATTTT.

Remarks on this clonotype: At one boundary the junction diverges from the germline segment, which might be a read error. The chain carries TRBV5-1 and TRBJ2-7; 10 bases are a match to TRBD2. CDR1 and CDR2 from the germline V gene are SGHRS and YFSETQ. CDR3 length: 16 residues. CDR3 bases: TGTGCCAGCAGCGTAATGGCTAGCGGGAGCTCCTACGAGCAGTACTTC. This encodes CASSVMASGSSYEQYF.

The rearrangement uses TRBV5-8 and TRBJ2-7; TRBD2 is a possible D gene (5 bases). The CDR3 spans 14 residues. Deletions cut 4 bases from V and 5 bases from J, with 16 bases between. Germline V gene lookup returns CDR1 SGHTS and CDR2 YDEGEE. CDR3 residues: CASSIGFQRDEQYF. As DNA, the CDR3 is TGTGCCAGCAGCATTGGGTTCCAGAGGGACGAGCAGTACTTC.

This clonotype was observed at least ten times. The CDR3 bases are TGTGCCAGCTCCCCGGGCCTTAATTACGAGCAGTACTTC. Translating it yields CASSPGLNYEQYF. The rearrangement uses TRBV18 and TRBJ2-7; no clear D gene. Per the germline V gene, CDR1 is KGHSH and CDR2 is LQKENI. Trimming pared 6 bases from V and 4 bases from J, leaving 13 bases between. The CDR3 covers 13 residues. The whole variable domain, filled in from reference TRBV18 and TRBJ2-7, reads NAGVMQNPRHLVRRRGQEARLRCSPMKGHSHVYWYRQLPEEGLKFMVYLQKENIIDESGMPKERFSAEFPKEGPSILRIQQVVRGDSAAYFCASSPGLNYEQYFGPGTRLTVT.

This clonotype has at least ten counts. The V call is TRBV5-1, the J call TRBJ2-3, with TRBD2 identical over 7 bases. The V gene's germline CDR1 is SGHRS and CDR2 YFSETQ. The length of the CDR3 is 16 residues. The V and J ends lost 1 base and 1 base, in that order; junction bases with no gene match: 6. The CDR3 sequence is CASSLSPAGRTDTQYF. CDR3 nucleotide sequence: TGCGCCAGCAGCTTGTCCCCAGCGGGACGCACAGATACGCAGTATTTT.

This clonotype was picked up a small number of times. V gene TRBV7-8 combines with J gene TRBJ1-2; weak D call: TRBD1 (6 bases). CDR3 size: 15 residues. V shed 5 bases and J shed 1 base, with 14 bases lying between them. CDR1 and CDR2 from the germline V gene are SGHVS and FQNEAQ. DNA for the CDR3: TGTGCCAGCAGCCTACAGGGAGGATATAACTATGGCTACACCTTC. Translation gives CASSLQGGYNYGYTF.